This TCR beta chain was found in a study of molecular identifiers for immune sequencing clone quantification. The overall study: Four of five splits of RNA from roughly 20,000 or 100,000 naive CD8 cells were sequenced in replicates.

The naive CD8 libraries originated from between about 18,000 and 1,000,000 sorted cells and drew on 10%, 30% or 50% RNA. Sorting recovered naive CD8 T cells on a CD8+CD4-CCR7+CD45RA+ profile. CDR1 is SGDLS and CDR2 is YYNGEE in the germline V gene. This CDR3 has 17 amino acids. Trimming took 3 bases from V and 1 from J; bases not matched to a gene: 11. MiXCR was run by TCRdb on the PCR reads, yielding one entry per CDR3 protein. The table lists approximately 550,000 distinct CDR3 sequences, under 30% of them singletons. The table lists this clonotype with a few counts. The clonotype was recovered from a human donor in good health. Some libraries in this study had Jurkat cell RNA spiked in. Specimen: naive CD8+ T cells from blood, with Jurkat cell RNA spiked in. Subset noted: FACS-sorted CD8+CD4-CCR7+CD45RA+ naive T cells. V and J are TRBV9 and TRBJ2-3; 7 bases align to TRBD1. The CDR3 spells CASSGRTGRAGTDTQYF. The CDR3 bases are TGTGCCAGCAGCGGTAGGACAGGACGCGCCGGCACAGATACGCAGTATTTT.